This TCR beta chain was sequenced for a study of blood T cell repertoires in COVID-19 (dated by TCRdb to 2018 to 2020). Study-wide context: Samples covering the acute and convalescent phases of COVID-19 were provided by collaborators in the United States, Italy and Spain. The material from the prospective study consisted of cDNA or gDNA derived from T cells, B-cell-depleted T cells, or PBMCs. The dataset comprised deeply sampled blood TCRbeta repertoires from subjects exposed to, actively infected with, or recovered from COVID-19. The repertoires were released in a freely available public database meant as a resource for research on the immune response to SARS-CoV-2. The samples were drawn from two sources: the first 160 participants of the ongoing ImmuneRACE study, and 1,254 subjects contributed by 6 global collaborators. Sample metadata almost always included a de-identified subject ID, COVID-19 status, age in years and sex. Where available, HLA class I and class II types were obtained from metadata supplied by the sample provider rather than from assay-based typing.

TCRbeta CDR3 regions were amplified from genomic DNA by means of the immunoSEQ Assay, a bias-controlled multiplex PCR. As for how the authors treated the data: Nucleated cell counts per sample were estimated from amplification of reference gene primers within the assay. To quantify the absolute abundance of each unique TCRbeta CDR3 rearrangement, sequence reads were collapsed and filtered. For each sample, productive Simpson clonality was calculated by taking the square root of Simpson's diversity index across productive rearrangements. TCRdb took this table from immuneACCESS and kept in-frame rearrangements with V and J called. Such tables lack part of the clones; where checked against another copy, unresolved V genes explain under half of the gap, and the rest is unexplained. V, J and clone size reflect that table, while D and trimming were determined from the DNA. The sample records about 210,000 clones, roughly 90% of which are singletons. 4.5% to 5.5% of the sample rests with the top ten.

Collaborating institutions collected whole blood in K2EDTA tubes following their own protocols. For TCRbeta analysis, collaborators shipped samples as frozen whole blood, isolated PBMCs, or DNA extracted from either of those sample types. Comment on this clone: The antigen this receptor binds is unknown. No much larger clone is present one base from it, and per-base qualities are unavailable.

What the work shows at the level of the full study, not this receptor alone: Clinical and demographic metadata were provided uncurated, with the amount varying by source and participant.

The sample consisted of peripheral blood. The TCR originated in a woman aged 40 to 50 with acute or convalescent COVID-19.

Here is the DNA: TGCGCCAGCAGTCACGAGCCGGGGGCAACTAATGAAAAACTGTTTTTT. It translates as CASSHEPGATNEKLFF. The chain links TRBV5-1 with TRBJ1-4; TRBD1 is perhaps the D gene, given 5 matching bases. The germline V gene sets CDR1 to SGHRS and CDR2 to YFSETQ. The cysteine opens and the phenylalanine closes a CDR3 of 16 amino acids. CDR3 DNA only is kept here, 48 bases in frame from base 1. The junction carries 14 bases between V and J, which are trimmed by 5 bases and 0 bases respectively.